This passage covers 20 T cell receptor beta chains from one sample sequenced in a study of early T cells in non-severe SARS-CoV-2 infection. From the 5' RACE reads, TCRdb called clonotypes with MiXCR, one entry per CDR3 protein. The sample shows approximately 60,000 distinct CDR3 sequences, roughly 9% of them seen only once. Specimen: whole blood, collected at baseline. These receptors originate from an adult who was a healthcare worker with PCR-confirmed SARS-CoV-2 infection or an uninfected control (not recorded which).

In DNA form, the CDR3 reads TGTGCCAGCAGTACGAGAGGAGGGGGAGAAGATACGCAGTATTTT. Its translation: CASSTRGGGEDTQYF. The rearrangement joins TRBV12-3 or TRBV12-4 to TRBJ2-3, with D tentatively TRBD1 or TRBD2 (6 bases each). Trimming took off 5 bases at V and 5 bases at J, with 17 bases between the two ends. The CDR3 is 15 amino acids.

The CDR3 protein is CASRGMDRERLEQFF. CDR3 bases: TGTGCCAGCAGGGGGATGGATCGGGAGCGGTTAGAGCAGTTCTTC. This chain joins TRBV12-3 or TRBV12-4 and TRBJ2-1, with a possible D match to TRBD2 (6 bases). The V and J ends lost 6 bases and 10 bases respectively, with 22 bases between them. This CDR3 contains 15 residues.

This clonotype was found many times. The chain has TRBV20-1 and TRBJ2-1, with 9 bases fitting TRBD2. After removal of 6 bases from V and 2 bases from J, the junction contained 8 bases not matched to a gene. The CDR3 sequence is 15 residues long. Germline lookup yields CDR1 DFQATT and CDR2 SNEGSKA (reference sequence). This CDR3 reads CSAAEAGGAYNEQFF. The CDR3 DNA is TGCAGTGCCGCCGAAGCGGGAGGCGCCTACAATGAGCAGTTCTTC.

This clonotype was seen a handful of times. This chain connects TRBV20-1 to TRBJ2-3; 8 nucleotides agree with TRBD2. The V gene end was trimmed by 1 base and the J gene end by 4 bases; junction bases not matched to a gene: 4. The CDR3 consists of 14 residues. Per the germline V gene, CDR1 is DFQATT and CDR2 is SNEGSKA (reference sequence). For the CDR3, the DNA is TGCAGTGCTAGAGGTGCACTAGCGGCAGATACGCAGTATTTT. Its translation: CSARGALAADTQYF.

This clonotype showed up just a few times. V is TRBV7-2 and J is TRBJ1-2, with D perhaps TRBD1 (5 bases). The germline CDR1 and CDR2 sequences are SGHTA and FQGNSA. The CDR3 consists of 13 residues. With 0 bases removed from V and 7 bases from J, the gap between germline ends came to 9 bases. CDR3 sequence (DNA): TGTGCCAGCAGCTTAGCAGGGGACGGTGGCTACACCTTC. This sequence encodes CASSLAGDGGYTF.

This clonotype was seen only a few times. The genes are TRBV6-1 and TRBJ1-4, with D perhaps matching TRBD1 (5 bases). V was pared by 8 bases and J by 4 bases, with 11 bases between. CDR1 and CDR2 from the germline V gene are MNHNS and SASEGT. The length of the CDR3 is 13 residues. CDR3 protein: CASHVGGNEKLFF. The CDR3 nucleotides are TGTGCCAGCCACGTGGGGGGTAATGAAAAACTGTTTTTT.

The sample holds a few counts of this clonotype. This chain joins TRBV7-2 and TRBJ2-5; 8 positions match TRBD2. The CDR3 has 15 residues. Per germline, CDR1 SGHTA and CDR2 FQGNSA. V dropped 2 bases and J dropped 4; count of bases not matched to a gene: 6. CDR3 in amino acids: CASSLPTSGSETQYF. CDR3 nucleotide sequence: TGTGCCAGCAGCTTACCCACTAGCGGCTCAGAGACCCAGTACTTC. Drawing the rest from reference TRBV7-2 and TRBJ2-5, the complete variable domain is GAGVSQSPSNKVTEKGKDVELRCDPISGHTALYWYRQSLGQGLEFLIYFQGNSAPDKSGLPSDRFSAERTGGSVSTLTIQRTQQEDSAVYLCASSLPTSGSETQYFGPGTRLLVL.

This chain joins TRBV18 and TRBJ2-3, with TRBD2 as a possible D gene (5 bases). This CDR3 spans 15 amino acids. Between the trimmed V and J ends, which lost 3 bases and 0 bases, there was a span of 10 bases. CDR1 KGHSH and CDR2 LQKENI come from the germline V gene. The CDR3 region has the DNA TGTGCCAGCTCACCCCGAGGCGGGAGCACAGATACGCAGTATTTT. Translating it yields CASSPRGGSTDTQYF.

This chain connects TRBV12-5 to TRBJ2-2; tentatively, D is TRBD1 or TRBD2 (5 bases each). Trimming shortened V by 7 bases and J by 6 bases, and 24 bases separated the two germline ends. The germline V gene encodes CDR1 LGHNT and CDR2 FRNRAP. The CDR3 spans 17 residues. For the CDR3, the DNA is TGTGCTAGTGCGGATTTTGGACGGGGCATTCTTGCCGGGGAGCTGTTTTTT. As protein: CASADFGRGILAGELFF.

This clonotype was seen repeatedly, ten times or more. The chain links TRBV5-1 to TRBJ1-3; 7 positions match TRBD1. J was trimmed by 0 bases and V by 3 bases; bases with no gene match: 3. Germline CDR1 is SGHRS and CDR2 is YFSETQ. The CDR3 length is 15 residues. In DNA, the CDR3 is TGCGCCAGCAGCTACGGGACAGCCTCTGGAAACACCATATATTTT. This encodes CASSYGTASGNTIYF.

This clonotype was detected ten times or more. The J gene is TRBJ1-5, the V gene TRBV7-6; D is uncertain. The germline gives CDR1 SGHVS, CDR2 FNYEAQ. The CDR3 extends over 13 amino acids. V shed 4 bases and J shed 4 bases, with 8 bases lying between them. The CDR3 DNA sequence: TGTGCCAGCAGCTCAAGACCTAATCAGCCCCAGCATTTT. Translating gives CASSSRPNQPQHF.

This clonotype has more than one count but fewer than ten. The CDR3 nucleotides read TGTGCCAGCTCAACAGCTCTGAACACTGAAGCTTTCTTT. This encodes CASSTALNTEAFF. The rearrangement joins TRBV18 to TRBJ1-1, with D unresolved. V was trimmed by 5 bases and J by 0 bases, leaving 7 bases between them. The CDR3 is made up of 13 amino acids. Germline CDR1 and CDR2: KGHSH and LQKENI.

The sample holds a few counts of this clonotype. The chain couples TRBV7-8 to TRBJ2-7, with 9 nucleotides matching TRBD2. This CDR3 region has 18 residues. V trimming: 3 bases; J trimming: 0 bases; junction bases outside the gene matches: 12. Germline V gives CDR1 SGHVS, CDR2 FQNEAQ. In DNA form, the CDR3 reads TGTGCCAGCAGCTTGCGACTAGCGGCTGCCTCACTCTCCTACGAGCAGTACTTC. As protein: CASSLRLAAASLSYEQYF.

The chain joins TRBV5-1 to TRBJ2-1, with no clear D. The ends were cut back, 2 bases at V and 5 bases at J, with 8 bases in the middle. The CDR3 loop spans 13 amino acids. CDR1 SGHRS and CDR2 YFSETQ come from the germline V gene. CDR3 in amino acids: CASSLAQNNEQFF. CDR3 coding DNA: TGCGCCAGCAGCTTAGCACAGAACAATGAGCAGTTCTTC.

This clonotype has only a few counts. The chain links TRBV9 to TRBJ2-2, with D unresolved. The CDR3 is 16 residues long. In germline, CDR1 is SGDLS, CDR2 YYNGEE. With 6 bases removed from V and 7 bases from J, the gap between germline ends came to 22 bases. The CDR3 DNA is TGTGCCAGCACTACGGGTTCAGTACCGAGAATCGGGGAGCTGTTTTTT. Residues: CASTTGSVPRIGELFF.

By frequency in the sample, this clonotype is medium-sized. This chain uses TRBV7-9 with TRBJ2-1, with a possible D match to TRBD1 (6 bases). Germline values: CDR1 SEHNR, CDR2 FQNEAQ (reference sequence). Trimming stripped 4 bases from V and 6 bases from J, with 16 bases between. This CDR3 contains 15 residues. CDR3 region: CASSWGQGTGNEQFF. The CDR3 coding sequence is TGTGCCAGCAGCTGGGGGCAGGGCACAGGCAATGAGCAGTTCTTC. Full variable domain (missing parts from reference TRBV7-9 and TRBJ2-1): DTGVSQNPRHKITKRGQNVTFRCDPISEHNRLYWYRQTLGQGPEFLTYFQNEAQLEKSRLLSDRFSAERPKGSFSTLEIQRTEQGDSAMYLCASSWGQGTGNEQFFGPGTRLTVL.

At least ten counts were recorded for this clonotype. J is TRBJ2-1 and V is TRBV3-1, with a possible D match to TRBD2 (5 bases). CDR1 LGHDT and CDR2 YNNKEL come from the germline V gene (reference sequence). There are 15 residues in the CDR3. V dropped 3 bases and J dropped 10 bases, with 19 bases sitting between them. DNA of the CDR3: TGTGCCAGCAGCCAGAGTAGAGCACTCAGCGGAGAGCAGTTCTTC. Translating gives CASSQSRALSGEQFF.

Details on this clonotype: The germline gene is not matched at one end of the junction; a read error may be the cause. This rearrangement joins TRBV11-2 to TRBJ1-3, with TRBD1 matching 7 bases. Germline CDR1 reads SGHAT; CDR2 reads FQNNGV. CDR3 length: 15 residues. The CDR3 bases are TGTGTCAGCAGCCCAGCTCGGACAGGTCCAAACACCATATATTTT. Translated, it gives CVSSPARTGPNTIYF.

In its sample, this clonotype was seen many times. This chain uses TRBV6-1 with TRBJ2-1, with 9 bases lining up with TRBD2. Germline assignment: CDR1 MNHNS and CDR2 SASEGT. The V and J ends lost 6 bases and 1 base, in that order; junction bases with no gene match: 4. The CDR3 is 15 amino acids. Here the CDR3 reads CASSATSGSYNEQFF. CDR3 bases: TGTGCCAGCAGCGCCACTAGCGGGTCCTACAATGAGCAGTTCTTC.

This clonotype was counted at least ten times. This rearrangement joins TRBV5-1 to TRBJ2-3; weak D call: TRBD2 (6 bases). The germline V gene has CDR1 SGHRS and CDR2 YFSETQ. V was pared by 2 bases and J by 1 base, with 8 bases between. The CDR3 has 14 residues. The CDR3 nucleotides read TGCGCCAGCAGCTTAGTAGCGGGCACAGATACGCAGTATTTT. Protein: CASSLVAGTDTQYF.